This T cell receptor beta chain appears in the sequencing data of a study of blood T cells in healthy people across ages. This CDR3 contains 15 residues. CDR1 is MNHEY, CDR2 SVGAGI, per germline. V lost 2 bases, J lost 1 base, and 9 bases lay in between. Through a sample-barcoded 5' primer and a J-beta primer mix, a second PCR was run for roughly 6 to 11 cycles. MiXCR, run by TCRdb on the 5' RACE reads, gives a single entry per CDR3 protein. The sample lists 600,000 to 850,000 distinct CDR3 sequences, around 25% occurring once. This sample also belongs to another study, concerning T cells of mothers and their children.

Sequenced material: blood. The chain recombines TRBV6-5 with TRBJ2-1; TRBD1 might be the D (7 bases). This TCR was sampled from a boy between 10 and 17 years old in good health. The CDR3 DNA reads as TGTGCCAGCAGTTACGCAGGGGGGTCCTACAATGAGCAGTTCTTC. Its translation: CASSYAGGSYNEQFF.